The entry below gives a single TCR beta chain sequence along with its context. Its antigen is not known. V lost 4 bases and J lost 7; bases outside the gene matches: 4. Germline lookup yields CDR1 MNHEY and CDR2 SMNVEV (reference sequence). This CDR3 region has 14 residues. The data were taken from a study of T cell responses to AZD1222 COVID-19 vaccine. Sequencing was performed with immunoSEQ multiplex PCR; in TCRdb, only in-frame clones are kept and a portion is missing. The sample has under 300,000 clones, approximately 95% seen once. Study conclusions and caveats: Researchers took repertoire samples only after the peak T cell response had come. There were mostly white British donors and more females than males, and clonal diversity was possibly underestimated.

The rearrangement uses TRBV27 and TRBJ1-6; 7 positions match TRBD1. The sequences come from peripheral blood, collected on day 0 of AZD1222 vaccination. The TCR sequence derives from an adult in good health. The DNA for the CDR3 is TGTGCCAGCAGTTCGGGACAGAAAAATTCACCCCTCCACTTT. Translated: CASSSGQKNSPLHF.